These 30 T cell receptor beta chains were all obtained from the same sample, sequenced in a study of spatial heterogeneity in lung cancer. The time point is: sample taken at primary tumor resection. MiXCR, applied by TCRdb to the 5' RACE reads, yields one record per CDR3 protein. The data hold just under 95,000 distinct CDR3 sequences, with about 12% observed a single time. The sequencing used PBMCs, collected at surgery. The receptors come from a male donor with early-stage non-small cell lung cancer.

In the case of this clonotype: One junction end does not reproduce the germline sequence, and a read error may be involved. The gene calls are TRBV6-2 or TRBV6-3 and TRBJ2-1; 10 positions agree with TRBD2. Germline CDR1 reads MNHEY; CDR2 reads SVGEGT. CDR3 length: 14 amino acids. The CDR3: CASRPSGSRDDQFF. The DNA for the CDR3 is TGTGCCAGCAGGCCTAGCGGGAGTAGAGATGACCAGTTCTTC.

This clonotype has ten or more counts. This sequence joins TRBV3-1 and TRBJ1-5; D is possibly TRBD1 (5 bases). The germline gives CDR1 LGHDT, CDR2 YNNKEL (reference sequence). CDR3 size: 14 residues. Trimming shortened V by 4 bases and J by 4 bases, and 11 bases separated the two germline ends. The CDR3 here is CASSPGRKNQPQHF. DNA of the CDR3: TGTGCCAGCAGCCCGGGACGGAAAAATCAGCCCCAGCATTTT.

In this sample, this clonotype turned up a few times. The V and J genes are TRBV7-6 and TRBJ2-1; 9 nucleotides match TRBD2. V lost 1 base, J lost 7 bases, and 5 bases stayed unmatched. The CDR3 has 15 amino acids. CDR1 is SGHVS, CDR2 FNYEAQ, per germline. The CDR3 DNA sequence: TGTGCCAGCAGCTTAGAGCGGGAGGCCGCTAATGAGCAGTTCTTC. Protein product: CASSLEREAANEQFF.

This clonotype was detected many times. The chain combines TRBV6-2 or TRBV6-3 with TRBJ1-5; the D is unclear. V was pared by 7 bases and J by 5 bases, with 18 bases between. Per the germline V gene, CDR1 is MNHEY and CDR2 is SVGEGT. The CDR3 is 15 amino acids. The CDR3: CASKMGPAYHQPQHF. CDR3 coding DNA: TGTGCCAGCAAGATGGGCCCAGCGTACCATCAGCCCCAGCATTTT.

The rearrangement joins TRBV19 to TRBJ1-5; D remains unclear. In germline, CDR1 is LNHDA, CDR2 SQIVND (reference sequence). Trimming left V 5 bases short and J 4 bases short, with 9 bases between. This CDR3 comprises 13 residues. In DNA, the CDR3 is TGTGCCAGTAGTCGGGCAGGAAATCAGCCCCAGCATTTT. Residues: CASSRAGNQPQHF.

This clonotype has more than one count but fewer than ten. The chain couples TRBV29-1 to TRBJ2-2; 7 nucleotides align to TRBD1. V lost 6 bases, J lost 2 bases, and 9 bases stayed unmatched. The CDR3 has 15 amino acids. In germline, CDR1 is SQVTM, CDR2 ANQGSEA. In nucleotides, the CDR3 is TGCAGCGTCGGGGCGACAGGGACCAACACCGGGGAGCTGTTTTTT. This sequence encodes CSVGATGTNTGELFF.

About this clonotype: Germline is not matched at one junction end, which may reflect a read error. The rearrangement joins TRBV9 to TRBJ2-7, with 11 bases identical to TRBD2. The CDR3 is made up of 15 amino acids. The germline V gene encodes CDR1 SGDLS and CDR2 YYNGEE. In DNA form, the CDR3 reads TGTGGCAGCAGCGGGGGGACTAGCGGCTTTTACGAGCAGTACTTC. This encodes CGSSGGTSGFYEQYF.

The gene calls are TRBV9 and TRBJ1-4; the D gene is possibly TRBD1 (5 bases). Deletions cut 4 bases from V and 8 bases from J, with 15 bases between. The CDR3 length is 14 residues. CDR1 is SGDLS and CDR2 is YYNGEE in the germline V gene. The CDR3 DNA sequence: TGTGCCAGCAGCCGGGACTTCGGTCGGGAAAAACTGTTTTTT. Protein: CASSRDFGREKLFF.

The sample holds many counts of this clonotype. The chain combines TRBV5-1 with TRBJ1-3; D gene ambiguous. V dropped 2 bases and J dropped 4 bases, with 7 bases sitting between them. Germline values: CDR1 SGHRS, CDR2 YFSETQ. This CDR3 has 13 amino acids. Written as DNA, the CDR3 is TGCGCCAGCAGCTTTGGATCCGGAAACACCATATATTTT. Protein sequence: CASSFGSGNTIYF.

This clonotype has only a few counts. V usage is TRBV12-3 or TRBV12-4 and J usage is TRBJ1-4; 7 nucleotides align to TRBD1. V gave up 7 bases and J gave up 6 bases; unmatched junction bases: 5. The CDR3 runs 13 residues. DNA for the CDR3: TGTGCCAGCACGAGGGGGCTTGATGAAAAACTGTTTTTT. Protein: CASTRGLDEKLFF.

This rearrangement joins TRBV5-6 to TRBJ2-3, with TRBD2 identical over 10 bases. The length of the CDR3 is 18 residues. CDR1 and CDR2 (germline): SGHDT, YYEEEE. The V and J ends lost 2 bases and 0 bases, in that order; junction bases with no gene match: 9. CDR3 sequence reads: CASSFPSGGPLSTDTQYF. The CDR3 DNA sequence: TGTGCCAGCAGCTTTCCTAGCGGGGGCCCCCTCAGCACAGATACGCAGTATTTT.

This clonotype has ten or more counts. The chain is built from TRBV6-2 or TRBV6-3 and TRBJ2-1; D remains unclear. Per germline, CDR1 MNHEY and CDR2 SVGEGT. Trimming cost V 6 bases and J 0 bases, with 12 bases left between them. There are 15 residues in the CDR3. In DNA form, the CDR3 reads TGTGCCAGCAGACACCCATCAGGCTCCTACAATGAGCAGTTCTTC. Its translation: CASRHPSGSYNEQFF.

In this sample, this clonotype turned up a few times. V usage is TRBV14 and J usage is TRBJ2-1; D is perhaps TRBD2 (6 bases). V lost 1 base and J lost 0, with 13 bases in between. CDR3 length equals 17 residues. Germline V gives CDR1 SGHDN, CDR2 FVKESK. The CDR3 coding sequence is TGTGCCAGCAGCCAAGTTTATCGGGGGAGCTCCTACAATGAGCAGTTCTTC. Translated: CASSQVYRGSSYNEQFF.

This clonotype was counted many times. V usage is TRBV20-1 and J usage is TRBJ1-5, with 10 bases that match TRBD1. The CDR3 consists of 13 residues. Per the germline V gene, CDR1 is DFQATT and CDR2 is SNEGSKA (reference sequence). V was clipped by 5 bases and J by 4 bases; unmatched bases: 2. For the CDR3, the DNA is TGCAGTGCTCGACAGGGGGCAAATCAGCCCCAGCATTTT. Its protein product is CSARQGANQPQHF.

The chain couples TRBV14 to TRBJ2-5; 11 bases align to TRBD1. Germline V CDR1 and CDR2: SGHDN, FVKESK. Losses at the gene ends were 5 bases for V and 5 bases for J; bases not matched to a gene: 7. This CDR3 contains 15 residues. The CDR3 coding sequence is TGTGCCAGCAGCGCAGGACAGGGGGCTTTTGAGACCCAGTACTTC. Protein product: CASSAGQGAFETQYF.

This clonotype showed up just a few times. This chain uses TRBV18 with TRBJ1-2; 8 positions agree with TRBD1. Losses at the gene ends were 4 bases for V and 8 bases for J; bases not matched to a gene: 6. The CDR3 spans 13 residues. Germline V gene lookup returns CDR1 KGHSH and CDR2 LQKENI. CDR3 in DNA: TGTGCCAGCTCACTCGGACAGGGTGACGGCTACACCTTC. Translating it yields CASSLGQGDGYTF. Looking up the rest from reference TRBV18 and TRBJ1-2 gives the full variable domain: NAGVMQNPRHLVRRRGQEARLRCSPMKGHSHVYWYRQLPEEGLKFMVYLQKENIIDESGMPKERFSAEFPKEGPSILRIQQVVRGDSAAYFCASSLGQGDGYTFGSGTRLTVV.

Note on this clonotype: This may stem from a read error, because a much larger clone lies one nucleotide away. The rearrangement uses TRBV9 and TRBJ1-4; 9 bases align to TRBD1. Germline V gives CDR1 SGDLS, CDR2 YYNGEE. The CDR3 is 15 amino acids. This chain's CDR3 is CASSVGTGEDEELFF. The CDR3 DNA sequence: TGTGCCAGCAGCGTAGGGACAGGGGAGGATGAAGAACTGTTTTTT.

This clonotype has a count of ten or more. The chain combines TRBV5-1 with TRBJ2-3, with a weak D call TRBD2 (6 bases). The V gene's germline CDR1 is SGHRS and CDR2 YFSETQ. Deletions cut 0 bases from V and 7 bases from J, with 18 bases between. This CDR3 is 16 amino acids long. The DNA of the CDR3 is TGCGCCAGCAGCTTGGGAGACGGGAGCGATAGGAATACGCAGTATTTT. This encodes CASSLGDGSDRNTQYF.

The table lists this clonotype with many counts. The gene calls are TRBV20-1 and TRBJ2-3; the D gene could be TRBD1 or TRBD2 (5 bases each). The CDR3 loop spans 13 amino acids. Deletions cut 5 bases from V and 6 bases from J, with 15 bases between. Germline V gene lookup returns CDR1 DFQATT and CDR2 SNEGSKA (reference sequence). Here the CDR3 DNA reads TGCAGTGCTCCCCTGTTGGGGACCGATACGCAGTATTTT. Its translation is CSAPLLGTDTQYF.

This clonotype showed up many times. CDR3: CASRIAGGSTDTQYF. DNA for the CDR3: TGTGCCAGCAGGATAGCGGGAGGGAGCACAGATACGCAGTATTTT. The chain is built from TRBV7-2 and TRBJ2-3, with TRBD2 matching 11 bases. V lost 6 bases, J lost 0 bases, and 2 bases stayed unmatched. CDR3 size: 15 residues. Looked up from germline, CDR1 is SGHTA and CDR2 is FQGNSA.

This clonotype has ten or more counts. The V call is TRBV29-1, the J call TRBJ2-1; 11 positions agree with TRBD2. Losses at the gene ends were 0 bases for V and 7 bases for J; bases not matched to a gene: 5. From germline, CDR1 is SQVTM and CDR2 ANQGSEA. The CDR3 runs 15 residues. As DNA, the CDR3 is TGCAGCGTTGAAGAAGTAGCGGGAGGGTTGAATGAGCAGTTCTTC. Protein: CSVEEVAGGLNEQFF.

This clonotype came up many times. The chain links TRBV29-1 to TRBJ2-1; D ambiguous. From germline, CDR1 is SQVTM and CDR2 ANQGSEA. This CDR3 is built from 13 residues. The V end lost 5 bases, the J end lost 0 bases, and 8 bases lay between the germline ends. CDR3 nucleotide sequence: TGCAGCGTTTGTCGGAGCTCCTACAATGAGCAGTTCTTC. Translating it yields CSVCRSSYNEQFF.

This clonotype was counted a few times. This chain uses TRBV28 with TRBJ2-4, with a tentative D call TRBD2 (5 bases). The CDR3 runs 14 residues. V gave up 7 bases and J gave up 2 bases, with 12 bases separating them. Germline CDR1 is MDHEN and CDR2 is SYDVKM. The CDR3 reads CASNPSGTKNIQYF. The CDR3 DNA follows: TGTGCCAGCAACCCAAGCGGAACCAAAAACATTCAGTACTTC.

The gene calls are TRBV7-9 and TRBJ1-2; weak D call: TRBD1 (6 bases). The CDR3 runs 15 residues. Germline CDR1 is SEHNR and CDR2 is FQNEAQ (reference sequence). V lost 3 bases and J lost 0, with 11 bases in between. The CDR3 DNA reads as TGTGCCAGCAGCTTTTACGGGACACCTAACTATGGCTACACCTTC. Protein product: CASSFYGTPNYGYTF.

Many counts were recorded for this clonotype. The chain uses TRBV28 and TRBJ2-2, with 10 bases aligning to TRBD1. CDR3 length: 15 residues. V shed 3 bases and J 6 bases; nucleotides not matched to a gene: 4. Germline-derived CDR1 and CDR2 are MDHEN and SYDVKM. CDR3 residues: CASSLTGGASGELFF. CDR3 sequence (DNA): TGTGCCAGCAGTTTGACAGGGGGCGCTTCCGGGGAGCTGTTTTTT.

This chain connects TRBV15 to TRBJ2-1; D perhaps matches TRBD1 (6 bases). Germline CDR1 reads LNHNV; CDR2 reads YYDKDF (reference sequence). V lost 0 bases and J 7 bases, leaving 10 bases between the germline ends. There are 14 residues in the CDR3. The CDR3 DNA sequence: TGTGCCACCAGCAGAGACAGGGGATGGAATGAGCAGTTCTTC. Amino acid sequence: CATSRDRGWNEQFF.

This clonotype was counted many times. This sequence joins TRBV25-1 and TRBJ2-6; D gene ambiguous. CDR3 length: 15 residues. V shed 3 bases and J shed 0 bases, with 6 bases lying between them. CDR1 is MGHDK, CDR2 SYGVNS, per germline. The DNA for the CDR3 is TGTGCCAGCAGTGACAGAGTCTCTGGGGCCAACGTCCTGACTTTC. Residues: CASSDRVSGANVLTF.

This clonotype showed up just once. This chain joins TRBV6-6 and TRBJ2-2; the D is unclear. This CDR3 has 17 amino acids. Germline CDR1 and CDR2: MNHNY and SVGAGI (reference sequence). The V gene lost 4 bases and the J gene lost 0 bases, with 15 bases spanning the gap. CDR3 nucleotides: TGTGCCAGCAGTTCCATCGGAGCCGGACCGAACACCGGGGAGCTGTTTTTT. Its translation: CASSSIGAGPNTGELFF.

The sample holds many counts of this clonotype. V gene TRBV27 combines with J gene TRBJ2-2; 8 positions agree with TRBD1. Germline CDR1 MNHEY, CDR2 SMNVEV (reference sequence). V lost 4 bases to trimming and J lost 0 bases; unmatched junction nucleotides: 4. CDR3 length equals 16 residues. CDR3 bases: TGTGCCAGCAGTTCCGGGACAGGACCGAACACCGGGGAGCTGTTTTTT. Its protein product is CASSSGTGPNTGELFF.

To note about this clonotype: This may arise from a read error, as a much more abundant clone is one base away. The V and J genes are TRBV7-9 and TRBJ2-3; D call uncertain. The CDR3 length is 12 residues. In germline, CDR1 is SEHNR, CDR2 FQNEAQ (reference sequence). The CDR3 protein is CASGRSTDMQYF. The CDR3 DNA reads as TGTGCCAGCGGTCGAAGCACAGATATGCAGTATTTT. Full variable domain (remainder filled in from reference TRBV7-9 and TRBJ2-3): DTGVSQNPRHKITKRGQNVTFRCDPISEHNRLYWYRQTLGQGPEFLTYFQNEAQLEKSRLLSDRFSAERPKGSFSTLEIQRTEQGDSAMYLCASGRSTDMQYFGPGTRLTVL.